A single sample is the source of the 12 T cell receptor beta chains below, sequenced in a study of blood T cell repertoires in COVID-19. Generated by immunoSEQ multiplex PCR, the TCRdb table keeps only in-frame clones and is missing some. Among around 330,000 clones listed, 90% were seen once. What was sequenced was PBMCs or T cells enriched from blood (not recorded which). Receptors were obtained from a man aged 55 to 70 who had recovered from COVID-19.

The chain uses TRBV7-3 and TRBJ2-1; TRBD2 matches at 7 bases. The CDR3 length is 16 residues. V gave up 5 bases and J gave up 8 bases; unmatched junction bases: 15. Germline V gene lookup returns CDR1 SGHTA and CDR2 FQGTGA. DNA of the CDR3: TGTGCCAGCAGCCTACATACCGGGAGGAGCGGCGATGAGCAGTTCTTC. Residues: CASSLHTGRSGDEQFF.

This CDR3 is CASSLSPGWEQYF. Written as DNA, the CDR3 is TGCGCCAGCAGCCTTTCTCCAGGATGGGAGCAGTACTTC. The genes are TRBV4-3 and TRBJ2-7; D is unresolved. Germline-derived CDR1 and CDR2 are LGHNA and YSLEER. The CDR3 runs to 13 residues. With 4 bases removed from V and 7 bases from J, the gap between germline ends came to 14 bases.

This clone occurred once. The chain uses TRBV7-2 and TRBJ2-1, with D possibly TRBD1 on 5 matching bases. In germline, CDR1 is SGHTA, CDR2 FQGNSA. V was clipped by 4 bases and J by 4 bases, with 8 bases between them. This CDR3 is 13 amino acids long. DNA of the CDR3: TGTGCCAGCAGCTCATCAGGGTACAATGAGCAGTTCTTC. Translated, it gives CASSSSGYNEQFF.

This rearrangement joins TRBV7-2 to TRBJ1-5, with D unresolved. There are 13 residues in the CDR3. V shed 1 base and J shed 3 bases, with 4 bases lying between them. Germline CDR1 and CDR2: SGHTA and FQGNSA. CDR3 sequence: CASSLGANQPQHF. For the CDR3, the DNA is TGTGCCAGCAGCTTAGGGGCCAATCAGCCCCAGCATTTT. Combining the CDR3 with reference TRBV7-2 and TRBJ1-5 gives the whole variable domain GAGVSQSPSNKVTEKGKDVELRCDPISGHTALYWYRQSLGQGLEFLIYFQGNSAPDKSGLPSDRFSAERTGGSVSTLTIQRTQQEDSAVYLCASSLGANQPQHFGDGTRLSIL.

The gene calls are TRBV12-3 or TRBV12-4 and TRBJ1-1; D is ambiguous. The CDR3 is 13 residues long. The V end lost 6 bases, the J end lost 1 base, and 9 bases lay between the germline ends. The CDR3 region is CASSPRSNTEAFF. The CDR3, as DNA: TGTGCCAGCAGCCCCCGGTCGAACACTGAAGCTTTCTTT.

The V gene is TRBV7-9, the J gene TRBJ1-6; 7 positions match TRBD1. V trimming: 5 bases; J trimming: 8 bases; junction bases outside the gene matches: 9. Germline CDR1 is SEHNR and CDR2 is FQNEAQ (reference sequence). The CDR3 has 15 residues. The CDR3 sequence: CASSQLRDRDSPLHF. The CDR3, as DNA: TGTGCCAGCAGCCAACTCCGGGACAGAGATTCACCCCTCCACTTT. The whole variable domain, remainder taken from reference TRBV7-9 and TRBJ1-6, is DTGVSQNPRHKITKRGQNVTFRCDPISEHNRLYWYRQTLGQGPEFLTYFQNEAQLEKSRLLSDRFSAERPKGSFSTLEIQRTEQGDSAMYLCASSQLRDRDSPLHFGNGTRLTVT.

CDR3 coding DNA: TGCGCCTCCCGAACGGGACTAGCGGGTGCCGGGGAGCTGTTTTTT. Translation: CASRTGLAGAGELFF. The chain carries TRBV5-1 and TRBJ2-2; 12 positions match TRBD2. Germline V CDR1 and CDR2: SGHRS, YFSETQ. The CDR3 is made up of 15 amino acids. Germline trimming cut 10 bases from V and 6 bases from J; bases unmatched to any gene: 10. The whole variable domain, remainder taken from reference TRBV5-1 and TRBJ2-2, is KAGVTQTPRYLIKTRGQQVTLSCSPISGHRSVSWYQQTPGQGLQFLFEYFSETQRNKGNFPGRFSGRQFSNSRSEMNVSTLELGDSALYLCASRTGLAGAGELFFGEGSRLTVL.

The chain uses TRBV9 and TRBJ2-3; 8 bases match TRBD1. There are 16 residues in the CDR3. Unmatched junction bases numbered 13, after V lost 4 bases and J lost 6 bases. The V gene's germline CDR1 is SGDLS and CDR2 YYNGEE. Here the CDR3 reads CASSPGQGPGLDTQYF. Written as DNA, the CDR3 is TGTGCCAGCAGCCCCGGACAGGGTCCAGGGTTGGATACGCAGTATTTT.

This clone was recorded once. In DNA, the CDR3 is TGTGCCAGCAGTTATGGACAGACGGACTACGAGCAGTACTTC. It encodes CASSYGQTDYEQYF. The chain is built from TRBV25-1 and TRBJ2-7; possible D gene TRBD1, 6 bases. Per germline, CDR1 MGHDK and CDR2 SYGVNS. Deletions cut 5 bases from V and 3 bases from J, with 14 bases between. The CDR3 totals 14 residues.

The genes are TRBV15 and TRBJ2-1; TRBD2 matches at 8 bases. With 1 base clipped from V and 6 bases from J, the junction kept 8 bases outside the gene matches. Germline loops: CDR1 LNHNV, CDR2 YYDKDF (reference sequence). This CDR3 region has 16 residues. The CDR3: CATSRVLGLAANEQFF. CDR3 DNA: TGTGCCACCAGCAGAGTCTTAGGACTAGCAGCCAATGAGCAGTTCTTC.

The sample holds a few counts of this clone. This chain links TRBV19 with TRBJ1-5, with 7 bases fitting TRBD1. The CDR3 extends over 16 amino acids. Germline trimming cut 5 bases from V and 2 bases from J; bases unmatched to any gene: 9. Germline V gives CDR1 LNHDA, CDR2 SQIVND (reference sequence). This CDR3 reads CASSARQGAGNQPQHF. In DNA, the CDR3 is TGTGCCAGTAGTGCCCGACAGGGAGCGGGCAATCAGCCCCAGCATTTT. Looking up the rest from reference TRBV19 and TRBJ1-5 gives the full variable domain: DGGITQSPKYLFRKEGQNVTLSCEQNLNHDAMYWYRQDPGQGLRLIYYSQIVNDFQKGDIAEGYSVSREKKESFPLTVTSAQKNPTAFYLCASSARQGAGNQPQHFGDGTRLSIL.

The gene calls are TRBV12-3 or TRBV12-4 and TRBJ1-1, with 9 bases that match TRBD1. The J segment lost 3 bases and the V segment lost 6 bases, leaving 2 bases of the junction unmatched. The CDR3 spans 13 residues. DNA for the CDR3: TGTGCCAGCAGAGGACAGGGGTACACTGAAGCTTTCTTT. Amino acid sequence: CASRGQGYTEAFF.